This TCR beta chain emerged from a study of graft-versus-host responses after intestinal transplantation. Study summary: As for transplant type, recipients had multivisceral, liver-intestinal, or isolated intestinal grafts. All of the recipients had induction that used anti-thymocyte globulin, then tacrolimus and steroids for roughly three years.

The table came from immunoSEQ multiplex PCR; TCRdb's copy has only in-frame clones and leaves some out. The sample shows about 40,000 clones, 85% to 95% of them seen only once. Deletions cut 2 bases from V and 1 base from J, with 14 bases between. Germline V lookup: CDR1 MGHRA, CDR2 YSYEKL. The CDR3 has 16 residues. Sample: PBMCs, taken 700 to 850 days after intestinal transplantation. The chain links TRBV4-1 to TRBJ1-2, with D perhaps matching TRBD1 (5 bases). The clonotype was recovered from a human patient who received an intestinal transplant, so some T cells may come from the graft donor. In nucleotides, the CDR3 is TGCGCCAGCAGCCAACCCAACCCAGACAGTAACTATGGCTACACCTTC. Translated, it gives CASSQPNPDSNYGYTF.